The 9 T cell receptor beta chains listed next were all sequenced from one sample in a study of glioma-infiltrating T cells after dendritic cell vaccination. Sequencing was performed with immunoSEQ multiplex PCR; in TCRdb, only in-frame clones are kept and a portion is missing. In the table there are about 92,000 clones, 80% to 90% of which are singletons. The sequencing here drew on blood, taken before dendritic cell vaccination. The receptors here all came from a human donor with glioblastoma.

This chain uses TRBV2 with TRBJ2-3, with 12 bases that match TRBD1. The V segment lost 7 bases and the J segment 6 bases; nucleotides outside the gene matches: 8. This CDR3 contains 15 residues. CDR1 is SNHLY, CDR2 FYNNEI, per germline. The CDR3 loop is CASNRDRGPGDTQYF. CDR3 nucleotides: TGTGCCAGCAATAGGGACAGGGGGCCAGGGGATACGCAGTATTTT.

In regard to this clone: A clone one base away is much larger, so this may be a read error. V gene TRBV6-4 combines with J gene TRBJ2-3, with 12 bases lining up with TRBD2. The CDR3 spans 14 residues. Per the germline V gene, CDR1 is MRHNA and CDR2 is SNTAGT. The V gene end was trimmed by 4 bases and the J gene end by 4 bases; junction bases not matched to a gene: 0. CDR3 DNA: TGTGCCAGCAGTGGACTAGCGGGGGCAGATACGCAGTATTTT. As protein: CASSGLAGADTQYF.

V is TRBV15 and J is TRBJ2-5; D is unresolved. Trimming took 1 base from V and 5 from J, leaving 14 bases between them. Germline CDR1 is LNHNV and CDR2 is YYDKDF (reference sequence). The CDR3 totals 15 residues. The CDR3 sequence is CATSRALSIDETQYF. The CDR3 coding sequence is TGTGCCACCAGCAGAGCACTATCAATTGATGAGACCCAGTACTTC.

The genes are TRBV14 and TRBJ2-7; TRBD2 matches at 9 bases. J gave up 4 bases and V 3 bases, and 7 bases lay outside the gene matches. The germline V gene encodes CDR1 SGHDN and CDR2 FVKESK. The CDR3 has 15 residues. CDR3 nucleotide sequence: TGTGCCAGCAGCCATAATAGCGGGAGTCGGTACGAGCAGTACTTC. It codes for CASSHNSGSRYEQYF. The entire variable domain, with the rest obtained from reference TRBV14 and TRBJ2-7, is as follows: EAGVTQFPSHSVIEKGQTVTLRCDPISGHDNLYWYRRVMGKEIKFLLHFVKESKQDESGMPNNRFLAERTGGTYSTLKVQPAELEDSGVYFCASSHNSGSRYEQYFGPGTRLTVT.

In this sample, this clone turned up many times. The J gene is TRBJ2-7, the V gene TRBV11-2, with 7 nucleotides matching TRBD2. In germline, CDR1 is SGHAT, CDR2 FQNNGV. The CDR3 sequence is 15 residues long. Trimming took 5 bases from V and 0 from J; bases not matched to a gene: 7. In DNA form, the CDR3 reads TGTGCCAGCAGCCCAACTAGCGACAGCTCCTACGAGCAGTACTTC. Translated: CASSPTSDSSYEQYF. The entire variable domain, with the rest obtained from reference TRBV11-2 and TRBJ2-7, is as follows: EAGVAQSPRYKIIEKRQSVAFWCNPISGHATLYWYQQILGQGPKLLIQFQNNGVVDDSQLPKDRFSAERLKGVDSTLKIQPAKLEDSAVYLCASSPTSDSSYEQYFGPGTRLTVT.

V usage is TRBV5-1 and J usage is TRBJ1-2; TRBD1 matches 8 bases. J lost 7 bases, V lost 4 bases, and 9 bases had no gene match. Looked up from germline, CDR1 is SGHRS and CDR2 is YFSETQ. The CDR3 length is 14 residues. CDR3 region: CASSPGQGGPGYTF. CDR3 DNA: TGCGCCAGCAGCCCTGGACAGGGCGGACCTGGCTACACCTTC.

The chain uses TRBV27 and TRBJ1-1; D perhaps matches TRBD1 (6 bases). The CDR3 contains 13 residues. V dropped 3 bases and J dropped 6 bases, with 11 bases sitting between them. In germline, CDR1 is MNHEY, CDR2 SMNVEV (reference sequence). CDR3 bases: TGTGCCAGCAGTTTCTTTGGGACATCTGAAGCTTTCTTT. Encoded protein: CASSFFGTSEAFF.

The chain recombines TRBV2 with TRBJ2-7; D is undetermined. The germline gives CDR1 SNHLY, CDR2 FYNNEI. The CDR3 length is 15 residues. V was trimmed by 2 bases and J by 0 bases, leaving 11 bases between them. CDR3 protein: CASSEKPALSYEQYF. The CDR3 DNA sequence: TGTGCCAGCAGTGAAAAGCCCGCACTCTCCTACGAGCAGTACTTC.

This clone was observed a single time. The conserved final phenylalanine or tryptophan is absent from the CDR3, which likely points to a read error. This chain joins TRBV7-2 and TRBJ1-5, with unresolved D. This CDR3 has 16 amino acids. The V gene lost 0 bases and the J gene lost 0 bases, with 9 bases spanning the gap. Per germline, CDR1 SGHTA and CDR2 FQGNSA. The CDR3 sequence is CASSLAPANSNQPQHL. As DNA, the CDR3 is TGTGCCAGCAGCTTAGCGCCCGCTAATAGCAATCAGCCCCAGCATCTT.